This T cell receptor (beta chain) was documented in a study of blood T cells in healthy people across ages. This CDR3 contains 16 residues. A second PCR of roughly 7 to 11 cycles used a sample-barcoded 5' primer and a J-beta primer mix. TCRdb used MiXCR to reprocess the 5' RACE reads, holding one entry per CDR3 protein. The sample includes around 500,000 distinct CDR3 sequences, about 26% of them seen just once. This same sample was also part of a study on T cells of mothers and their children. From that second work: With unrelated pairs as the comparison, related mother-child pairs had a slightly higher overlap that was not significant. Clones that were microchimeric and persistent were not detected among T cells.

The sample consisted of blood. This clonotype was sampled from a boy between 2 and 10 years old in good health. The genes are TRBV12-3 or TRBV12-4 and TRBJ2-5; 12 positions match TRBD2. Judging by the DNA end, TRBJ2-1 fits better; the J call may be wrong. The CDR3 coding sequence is TGTGCCAGCAGTACTCCTAGCGGGGGGGCCCATGGTTTTCAGTTCTTC. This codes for CASSTPSGGAHGFQFF.